These T cell receptor beta chains were read from a single sample in a study of blood T cells in healthy people across ages. MiXCR, run by TCRdb on the 5' RACE reads, gives a single entry per CDR3 protein. The repertoire has 850,000 to 1,300,000 distinct CDR3 sequences, over 35% of them found once; the top ten carry approximately 20%. The sequencing sample was made of blood. These receptors all come from a woman between 55 and 75 years old in good health. Each CDR3 is given with its conserved first and last residue. The order of the fields is CDR3 DNA, CDR3 protein, D gene, J gene, V gene, clone size. D genes are given only for firm matches. Only part of the rows carry a size: once, few, many, or a class if the clone is expanded.

TGCAGCGTTGAGGGGGGGGTAGGAGAAAGTGGAAACACCATATATTTT CSVEGGVGESGNTIYF - TRBJ1-3 TRBV29-1 -
TGCAGCGCAAGACAGTCCATGAACACTGAAGCTTTCTTT CSARQSMNTEAFF - TRBJ1-1 TRBV29-1 few
TGTGCCAGCAGTGGGCGGGATAGCAATCAGCCCCAGCATTTT CASSGRDSNQPQHF - TRBJ1-5 TRBV6-2/TRBV6-3 -
TGCAGTGCTAGAGCCAGGGTGGATGGCTACACCTTC CSARARVDGYTF - TRBJ1-2 TRBV20-1 -
TGTGCCAGCAGCACCGGACTAGCGGACGAGCAGTACTTC CASSTGLADEQYF TRBD2 TRBJ2-7 TRBV5-6 few
TGTGCCAGCAGCTTAGACGTAGATACGCAGTATTTT CASSLDVDTQYF - TRBJ2-3 TRBV7-2 many
TGTGCCAGCAGCCTAGGTGGCGAGTCCTACAATGAGCAGTTCTTC CASSLGGESYNEQFF - TRBJ2-1 TRBV6-6 -
TGCAGTGCGAACGACAGACAGGCGCACACAGATACGCAGTATTTT CSANDRQAHTDTQYF - TRBJ2-3 TRBV20-1 -
TGTGCCAGCAGTTACTTGGTGGATCAGCCCCAGCATTTT CASSYLVDQPQHF - TRBJ1-5 TRBV6-6 -
TGTGCCAGCAGTTTCGGGGGCAGGACGGGGGGCTACACCTTC CASSFGGRTGGYTF - TRBJ1-2 TRBV27 -
TGCAGTGCTAATCAACCAGCGTACGAGCAGTACTTC CSANQPAYEQYF - TRBJ2-7 TRBV20-1 few
TGTGCCAGCAATTCCTGGGTTGGTTACGAGCAGTACTTC CASNSWVGYEQYF - TRBJ2-7 TRBV7-9 few
TGTGCCAGCAGCCTAGCGGGGCACAGCTCCTACAATGAGCAGTTCTTC CASSLAGHSSYNEQFF TRBD2 TRBJ2-1 TRBV6-1 few
TGCAGTGCTAGAGTCGCGGAGATGAGCACAGATACGCAGTATTTT CSARVAEMSTDTQYF - TRBJ2-3 TRBV20-1 -
TGTGCCAGCAGTTTGACAGACTTGGGCAAAAACATTCAGTACTTC CASSLTDLGKNIQYF - TRBJ2-4 TRBV12-3/TRBV12-4 few
TGTGCCAGCACCCGGGACGGTCTCTCCTGCGAGCAGTACTTC CASTRDGLSCEQYF - TRBJ2-7 TRBV25-1 -
TGTGCCAGTACTCGTCTAGCGGGGGACACAGATACGCAGTATTTT CASTRLAGDTDTQYF TRBD2 TRBJ2-3 TRBV19 -